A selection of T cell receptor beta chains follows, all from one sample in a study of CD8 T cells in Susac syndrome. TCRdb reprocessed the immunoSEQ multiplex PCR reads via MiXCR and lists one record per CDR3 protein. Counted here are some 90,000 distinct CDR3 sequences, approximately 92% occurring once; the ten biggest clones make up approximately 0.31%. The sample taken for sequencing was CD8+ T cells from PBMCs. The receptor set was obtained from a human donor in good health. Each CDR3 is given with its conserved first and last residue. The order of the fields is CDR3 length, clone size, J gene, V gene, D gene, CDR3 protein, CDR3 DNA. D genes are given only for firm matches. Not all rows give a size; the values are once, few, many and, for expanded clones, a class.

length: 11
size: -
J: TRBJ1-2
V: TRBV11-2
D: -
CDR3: CASATGVGYTF
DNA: TGTGCCAGCGCGACGGGAGTTGGCTACACCTTC

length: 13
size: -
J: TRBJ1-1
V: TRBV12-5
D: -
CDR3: CASGPTQGTEAFF
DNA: TGTGCTAGTGGTCCCACCCAGGGCACTGAAGCTTTCTTT

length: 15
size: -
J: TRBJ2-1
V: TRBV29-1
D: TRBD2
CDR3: CSVPRAGGSYNEQFF
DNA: TGCAGCGTCCCGAGAGCGGGGGGTTCCTACAATGAGCAGTTCTTC

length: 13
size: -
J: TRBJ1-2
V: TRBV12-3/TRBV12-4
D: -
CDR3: CASSLGVYLGYTF
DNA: TGTGCCAGCAGTTTAGGGGTCTACTTAGGCTACACCTTC

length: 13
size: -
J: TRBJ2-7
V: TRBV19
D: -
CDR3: CASSISVSIEQYF
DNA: TGTGCCAGTAGTATTTCGGTTTCGATCGAGCAGTACTTC

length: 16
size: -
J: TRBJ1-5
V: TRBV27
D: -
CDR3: CASSPSAGPYNQPQHF
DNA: TGTGCCAGCAGTCCCTCGGCGGGGCCCTACAATCAGCCCCAGCATTTT

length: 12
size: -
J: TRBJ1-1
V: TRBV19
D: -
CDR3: CASKQGMTEAFF
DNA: TGTGCCAGCAAACAGGGTATGACTGAAGCTTTCTTT

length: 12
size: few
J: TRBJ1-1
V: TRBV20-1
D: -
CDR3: CSARGENTEAFF
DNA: TGCAGTGCTAGGGGGGAAAACACTGAAGCTTTCTTT

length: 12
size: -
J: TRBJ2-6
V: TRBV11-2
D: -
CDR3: CASMGGANVLTF
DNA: TGTGCCAGCATGGGGGGGGCCAACGTCCTGACTTTC

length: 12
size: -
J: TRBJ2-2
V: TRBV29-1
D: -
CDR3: CSVIQGTGELFF
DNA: TGCAGCGTGATCCAGGGCACCGGGGAGCTGTTTTTT

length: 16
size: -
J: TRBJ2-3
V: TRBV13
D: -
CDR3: CASSPPRDRSTDTQYF
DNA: TGTGCCAGCAGCCCTCCACGAGACAGGAGCACAGATACGCAGTATTTT

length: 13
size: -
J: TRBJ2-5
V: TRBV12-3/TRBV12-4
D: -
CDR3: CASSSPIEGTQYF
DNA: TGTGCCAGCAGTTCCCCAATCGAGGGGACCCAGTACTTC

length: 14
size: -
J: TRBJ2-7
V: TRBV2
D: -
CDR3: CASSDRGLGYEQYF
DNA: TGTGCCAGCAGCGACCGGGGTCTTGGGTACGAGCAGTACTTC

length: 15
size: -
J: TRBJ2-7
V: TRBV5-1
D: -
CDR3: CASSLTVDGTYEQYF
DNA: TGCGCCAGCAGCTTGACCGTTGACGGCACCTACGAGCAGTACTTC

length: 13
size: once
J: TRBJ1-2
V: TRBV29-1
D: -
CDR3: CSVDQGGSYGYTF
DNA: TGCAGCGTTGATCAAGGGGGTAGCTATGGCTACACCTTC

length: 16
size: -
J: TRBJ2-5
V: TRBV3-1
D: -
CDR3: CASSQDGERDQETQYF
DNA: TGTGCCAGCAGCCAAGATGGTGAAAGGGACCAAGAGACCCAGTACTTC

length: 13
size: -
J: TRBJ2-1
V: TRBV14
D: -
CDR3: CASSQDAGNEQFF
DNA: TGTGCCAGCAGCCAAGACGCGGGGAATGAGCAGTTCTTC

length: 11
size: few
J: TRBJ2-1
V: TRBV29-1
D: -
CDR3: CSVGGGNEQFF
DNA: TGCAGCGTGGGGGGCGGGAATGAGCAGTTCTTC

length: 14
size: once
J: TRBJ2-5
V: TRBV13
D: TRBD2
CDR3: CASSSGLRPGTQYF
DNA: TGTGCCAGCAGCTCGGGACTACGCCCCGGGACCCAGTACTTC

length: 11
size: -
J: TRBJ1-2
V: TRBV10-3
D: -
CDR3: CAISVGLGYTF
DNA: TGTGCCATCAGTGTGGGGCTTGGCTACACCTTC

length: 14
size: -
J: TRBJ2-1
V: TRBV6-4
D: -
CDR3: CASSDKGVGNEQFF
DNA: TGTGCCAGCAGTGACAAAGGTGTTGGCAATGAGCAGTTCTTC

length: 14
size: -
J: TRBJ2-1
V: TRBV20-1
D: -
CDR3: CSASGGTGGNEQFF
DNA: TGCAGTGCTAGCGGCGGGACCGGCGGCAATGAGCAGTTCTTC

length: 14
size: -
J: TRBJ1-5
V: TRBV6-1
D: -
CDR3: CASSEWGSNQPQHF
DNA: TGTGCCAGCAGTGAGTGGGGTAGCAATCAGCCCCAGCATTTT

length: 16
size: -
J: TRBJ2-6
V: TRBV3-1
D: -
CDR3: CASSQDLVSGANVLTF
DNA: TGTGCCAGCAGCCAAGATCTGGTCTCTGGGGCCAACGTCCTGACTTTC

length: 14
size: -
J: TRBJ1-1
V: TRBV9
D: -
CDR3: CASSVSGLNTEAFF
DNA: TGTGCCAGCAGCGTATCAGGGTTGAACACTGAAGCTTTCTTT

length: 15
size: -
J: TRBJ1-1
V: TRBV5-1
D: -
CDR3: CATSPDGQPFLEAFF
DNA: TGCGCCACCAGTCCGGACGGACAACCCTTCTTGGAAGCTTTCTTT

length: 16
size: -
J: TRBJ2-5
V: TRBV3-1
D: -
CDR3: CASSQEGLGGQETQYF
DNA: TGTGCCAGCAGCCAGGAGGGTTTGGGGGGCCAAGAGACCCAGTACTTC

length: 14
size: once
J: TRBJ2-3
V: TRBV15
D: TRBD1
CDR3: CATSPQGDTDTQYF
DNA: TGTGCCACCAGCCCCCAGGGGGACACAGATACGCAGTATTTT

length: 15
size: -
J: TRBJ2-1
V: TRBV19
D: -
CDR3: CASPQNPGFYNEQFF
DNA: TGTGCCAGTCCACAGAACCCAGGGTTTTACAATGAGCAGTTCTTC

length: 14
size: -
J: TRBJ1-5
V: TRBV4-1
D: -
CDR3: CASSPFASNQPQHF
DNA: TGCGCCAGCAGCCCCTTTGCGAGCAATCAGCCCCAGCATTTT

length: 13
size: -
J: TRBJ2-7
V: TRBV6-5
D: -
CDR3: CASSYSSRAEQYF
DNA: TGTGCCAGCAGTTACTCGTCCCGCGCCGAGCAGTACTTC

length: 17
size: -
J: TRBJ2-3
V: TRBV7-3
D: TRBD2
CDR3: CASSIGTSGGSTDTQYF
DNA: TGTGCCAGCAGCATCGGGACTAGCGGGGGGAGCACAGATACGCAGTATTTT

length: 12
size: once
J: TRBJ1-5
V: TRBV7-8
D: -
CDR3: CASSLGGEPQHF
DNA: TGTGCCAGCAGCTTAGGAGGGGAGCCCCAGCATTTT

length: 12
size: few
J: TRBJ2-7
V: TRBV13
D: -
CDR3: CASSPAPDEQYF
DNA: TGTGCCAGCAGCCCCGCGCCCGACGAGCAGTACTTC

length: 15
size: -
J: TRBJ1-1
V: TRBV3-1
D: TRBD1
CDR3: CASSQPGQGNTEAFF
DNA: TGTGCCAGCAGCCAGCCGGGACAGGGGAACACTGAAGCTTTCTTT

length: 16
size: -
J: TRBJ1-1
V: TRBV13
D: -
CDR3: CASSLPPSQANTEALF
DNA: TGTGCCAGCAGCTTGCCGCCCTCACAGGCTAACACTGAAGCTCTCTTT

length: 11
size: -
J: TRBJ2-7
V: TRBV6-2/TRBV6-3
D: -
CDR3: CASSSPLEQYF
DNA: TGTGCCAGCAGTTCTCCATTAGAACAGTACTTC

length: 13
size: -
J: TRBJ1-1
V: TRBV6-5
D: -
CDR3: CASSYMGYAEAFF
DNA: TGTGCCAGCAGTTACATGGGGTACGCTGAAGCTTTCTTT

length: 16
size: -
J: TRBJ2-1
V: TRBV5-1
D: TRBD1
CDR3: CASSPLRGGIYNEQFF
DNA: TGCGCCAGCAGCCCCCTTCGAGGGGGCATCTACAATGAGCAGTTCTTC

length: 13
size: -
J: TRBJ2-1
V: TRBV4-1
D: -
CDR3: CASSQRGNNEQFF
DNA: TGCGCCAGCAGCCAAAGGGGGAACAATGAGCAGTTCTTC

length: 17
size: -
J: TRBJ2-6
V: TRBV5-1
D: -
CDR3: CASSLGPSDSGANVLTF
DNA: TGCGCCAGCAGCTTGGGCCCGTCGGACTCTGGGGCCAACGTCCTGACTTTC

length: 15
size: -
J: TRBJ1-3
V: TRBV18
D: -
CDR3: CASSPPVDSGNTIYF
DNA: TGTGCCAGCTCACCGCCTGTAGACTCTGGAAACACCATATATTTT

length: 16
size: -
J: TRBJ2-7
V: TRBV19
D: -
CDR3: CASSTWGLPEPYEQYF
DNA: TGTGCCAGTAGTACTTGGGGCCTACCGGAGCCCTACGAGCAGTACTTC

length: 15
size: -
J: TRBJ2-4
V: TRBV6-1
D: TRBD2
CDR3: CASSDNLAGHQFQYF
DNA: TGTGCCAGCAGTGATAACCTAGCGGGGCATCAGTTTCAGTACTTC

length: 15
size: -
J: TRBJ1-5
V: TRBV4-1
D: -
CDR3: CASSQVDGTNQPQHF
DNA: TGCGCCAGCAGCCAAGTAGACGGAACCAATCAGCCCCAGCATTTT

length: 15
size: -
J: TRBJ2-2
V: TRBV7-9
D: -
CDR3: CASTLEGDNTGELFF
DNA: TGTGCCAGCACCTTGGAAGGGGACAACACCGGGGAGCTGTTTTTT

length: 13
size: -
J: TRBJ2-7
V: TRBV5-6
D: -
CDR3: CASSFGRPHEQYF
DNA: TGTGCCAGCAGCTTTGGCAGGCCTCACGAGCAGTACTTC

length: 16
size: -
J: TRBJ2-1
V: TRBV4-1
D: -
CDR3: CASSQVGGAEYNEQFF
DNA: TGCGCCAGCAGCCAAGTAGGGGGGGCTGAGTACAATGAGCAGTTCTTC